Each of the 16 T cell receptor beta chains below was sequenced from the same sample in a study of OX40 agonist ivuxolimab in advanced cancers. The data were produced by immunoSEQ multiplex PCR, yet TCRdb's version contains in-frame clones alone and is incomplete. The sample contains around 87,000 clones, approximately 94% of which appear only once. Material: CD4+ or CD8+ T cells sorted from blood, obtained in a trial of the OX40 agonist ivuxolimab. The receptors derive from an adult with an advanced solid tumor such as melanoma, head and neck, liver or kidney cancer.

This clone was recorded once. The rearrangement uses TRBV29-1 and TRBJ2-7; D is possibly TRBD2 (6 bases). CDR1 SQVTM and CDR2 ANQGSEA come from the germline V gene. The CDR3 totals 12 residues. V was pared by 1 base and J by 2 bases, with 6 bases between. The CDR3 DNA is TGCAGCGTTGAAGCGGGGGCCTACGAGCAGTACTTC. It yields the protein CSVEAGAYEQYF.

The chain joins TRBV19 to TRBJ2-1, with D maybe TRBD2 (6 bases). The germline V gene encodes CDR1 LNHDA and CDR2 SQIVND (reference sequence). The CDR3 is 19 residues long. V was clipped by 0 bases and J by 2 bases, with 20 bases between them. CDR3: CASSIDRASAFSPYNEQFF. The CDR3 DNA reads as TGTGCCAGTAGTATAGATCGAGCTAGCGCGTTCTCCCCCTACAATGAGCAGTTCTTC.

The V and J genes are TRBV4-3 and TRBJ1-1; D call uncertain. Germline V gene lookup returns CDR1 LGHNA and CDR2 YSLEER. V was pared by 0 bases and J by 0 bases, with 14 bases between. The CDR3 spans 17 residues. CDR3 loop: CASSQDMGHQLNTEAFF. The CDR3 DNA reads TGCGCCAGCAGCCAAGATATGGGCCACCAGTTGAACACTGAAGCTTTCTTT.

The chain joins TRBV27 to TRBJ2-4; a possible D gene is TRBD1 (6 bases). Germline V gives CDR1 MNHEY, CDR2 SMNVEV (reference sequence). CDR3 length equals 16 residues. V dropped 6 bases and J dropped 1 base, with 16 bases sitting between them. The CDR3 reads CASSPTGFGAKNIQYF. In DNA, the CDR3 is TGTGCCAGCAGCCCAACAGGGTTCGGGGCCAAAAACATTCAGTACTTC.

V and J are TRBV5-5 and TRBJ2-1, with 10 bases identical to TRBD1. Germline V lookup: CDR1 SGHKS, CDR2 YYEKEE (reference sequence). V dropped 6 bases and J dropped 13; count of bases not matched to a gene: 13. CDR3 length equals 14 residues. Written as DNA, the CDR3 is TGTGCCAGCATTTCGAGCTCCGGGACAGGGGACCAGTTCTTC. Translating it yields CASISSSGTGDQFF.

The V gene is TRBV27, the J gene TRBJ2-2, with 8 bases aligning to TRBD2. J gave up 4 bases and V 3 bases, and 7 bases lay outside the gene matches. Germline-derived CDR1 and CDR2 are MNHEY and SMNVEV (reference sequence). The CDR3 is 16 residues long. The CDR3 DNA reads as TGTGCCAGCAGTTTTAGGCGGGGGGCGGGCACCGGGGAGCTGTTTTTT. Residues: CASSFRRGAGTGELFF.

V usage is TRBV10-3 and J usage is TRBJ2-1, with D possibly being TRBD2 (6 bases). The germline V and J ends were trimmed by 5 bases and 10 bases, with 21 bases remaining between them. Germline loops: CDR1 ENHRY, CDR2 SYGVKD. CDR3 size: 15 residues. The CDR3 DNA follows: TGTGCCATCAGTCCTGGGGGGACTTTACAATGGGAGCAGTTCTTC. It translates to CAISPGGTLQWEQFF.

V gene TRBV6-1 combines with J gene TRBJ1-3, with 9 bases identical to TRBD1. CDR3 size: 15 residues. Germline-derived CDR1 and CDR2 are MNHNS and SASEGT. The V segment lost 8 bases and the J segment 1 base; nucleotides outside the gene matches: 6. CDR3 residues: CASSRGTGSGNTIYF. The CDR3, as DNA: TGTGCCAGCTCCCGAGGGACAGGGTCTGGAAACACCATATATTTT.

For the CDR3, the DNA is TGTGCCAGCAGCTTAGAGACGGGGTTTGATGAGCAGTTCTTC. It yields the protein CASSLETGFDEQFF. The rearrangement joins TRBV11-3 to TRBJ2-1, with TRBD2 as a possible D gene (5 bases). Germline V gives CDR1 SGHNT, CDR2 YENEEA. The V end was cut by 0 bases, the J end by 8 bases, with 11 bases between. This CDR3 region has 14 residues.

CDR3 sequence reads: CASSPSTAPADNYEQFF. The CDR3 DNA follows: TGTGCCAGCTCACCTTCGACCGCTCCGGCGGACAATTATGAGCAGTTCTTC. The rearrangement uses TRBV18 and TRBJ2-1; weak D call: TRBD1 (5 bases). V was cut by 3 bases and J by 8 bases, with 23 bases left in between. CDR1 is KGHSH and CDR2 is LQKENI in the germline V gene. The CDR3 is 17 residues long.

This chain connects TRBV28 to TRBJ2-7, with a weak D call TRBD2 (6 bases). V lost 5 bases to trimming and J lost 4 bases, with 12 bases between them. This CDR3 has 13 residues. The germline CDR1 and CDR2 sequences are MDHEN and SYDVKM. CDR3 sequence reads: CASSTREEYEQYF. Written as DNA, the CDR3 is TGTGCCAGCAGTACAAGGGAGGAATACGAGCAGTACTTC.

The chain is built from TRBV2 and TRBJ2-5; 7 nucleotides agree with TRBD1. Germline-derived CDR1 and CDR2 are SNHLY and FYNNEI. The CDR3 length is 14 residues. V shed 7 bases and J 4 bases; nucleotides not matched to a gene: 9. The CDR3 DNA follows: TGTGCCAGCATGAAGGAAGGGGGCGGAGAGACCCAGTACTTC. The encoded protein is CASMKEGGGETQYF.

This clone has just one count. The chain carries TRBV13 and TRBJ2-1; either TRBD1 or TRBD2 may supply D (5 bases each). Germline V lookup: CDR1 PRHDT, CDR2 FYEKMQ (reference sequence). The CDR3 spans 16 residues. V was trimmed by 5 bases and J by 0 bases, leaving 14 bases between them. Here the CDR3 DNA reads TGTGCCAGCAGCGTAAATTGGGGGAGCTCCTACAATGAGCAGTTCTTC. It specifies CASSVNWGSSYNEQFF. The whole variable domain, remainder taken from reference TRBV13 and TRBJ2-1, is AAGVIQSPRHLIKEKRETATLKCYPIPRHDTVYWYQQGPGQDPQFLISFYEKMQSDKGSIPDRFSAQQFSDYHSELNMSSLELGDSALYFCASSVNWGSSYNEQFFGPGTRLTVL.

The rearrangement joins TRBV5-6 to TRBJ2-3; D possibly uses TRBD1 or TRBD2 (5 bases each). This CDR3 comprises 16 residues. The germline gives CDR1 SGHDT, CDR2 YYEEEE. Between the trimmed V and J ends, which lost 1 base and 2 bases, there was a span of 14 bases. The CDR3 DNA follows: TGTGCCAGCAGCTTGTGGTGGGGGAGAGACACAGATACGCAGTATTTT. It translates to CASSLWWGRDTDTQYF.

This chain uses TRBV4-3 with TRBJ1-2; 7 bases match TRBD1. CDR1 and CDR2 (germline): LGHNA, YSLEER. V shed 2 bases, J shed 4 bases, and the junction held 7 bases outside the gene matches. This CDR3 contains 15 residues. For the CDR3, the DNA is TGCGCCAGCAGCCAATCCGGGACAGCCTTCTATGGCTACACCTTC. It encodes CASSQSGTAFYGYTF.

The genes are TRBV6-1 and TRBJ2-7; the D call may be TRBD1 or TRBD2 (5 bases each). V shed 6 bases and J shed 1 base, with 10 bases lying between them. Germline values: CDR1 MNHNS, CDR2 SASEGT. The CDR3 covers 13 residues. Written as DNA, the CDR3 is TGTGCCAGCAGGGGGACGGTGTCCTACGAGCAGTACTTC. Translating gives CASRGTVSYEQYF.